Presented here are 27 T cell receptor beta chains from one specimen sequenced in a study of blood T cell repertoires in COVID-19. The table came from immunoSEQ multiplex PCR; TCRdb's copy has only in-frame clones and leaves some out. Here the sample spans around 390,000 clones, about 87% being singletons. The specimen sequenced was PBMCs or T cells enriched from blood (not recorded which). These receptors all come from a woman between 45 and 60 years old who had recovered from COVID-19.

This clone was recorded only once. This chain links TRBV4-3 with TRBJ1-1; 8 bases map to TRBD1. The V and J ends lost 2 bases and 3 bases, in that order; junction bases with no gene match: 5. CDR1 and CDR2 from the germline V gene are LGHNA and YSLEER. The CDR3 is made up of 15 amino acids. Here the CDR3 reads CASSQQSDRDTEAFF. CDR3 nucleotide sequence: TGCGCCAGCAGCCAACAATCGGACAGGGACACTGAAGCTTTCTTT.

This chain uses TRBV15 with TRBJ1-6, with D possibly being TRBD1 (6 bases). CDR1 and CDR2 from the germline V gene are LNHNV and YYDKDF (reference sequence). This CDR3 has 15 residues. Between the trimmed V and J ends, which lost 0 bases and 7 bases, there was a span of 10 bases. In DNA, the CDR3 is TGTGCCACCAGCAGAGATCTACAGGGAAATTCACCCCTCCACTTT. Its translation: CATSRDLQGNSPLHF.

J is TRBJ1-4 and V is TRBV4-2; no definite D call. The CDR3 spans 13 residues. Per the germline V gene, CDR1 is LGHNA and CDR2 is YNFKEQ. V was shortened by 3 bases and J by 7 bases, with 9 bases between the two germline ends. The CDR3 bases are TGTGCCAGCAGCCACCCCCAACTTGAAAAACTGTTTTTT. Translation gives CASSHPQLEKLFF.

The count of this clone is one. The CDR3 protein is CAISEEDRGPQHF. The DNA for the CDR3 is TGTGCCATCAGTGAAGAGGATAGGGGGCCCCAGCATTTT. The chain carries TRBV10-3 and TRBJ1-5; the D gene is possibly TRBD1 (5 bases). Deletions cut 3 bases from V and 9 bases from J, with 12 bases between. There are 13 residues in the CDR3. Germline CDR1 ENHRY, CDR2 SYGVKD.

The V and J genes are TRBV7-9 and TRBJ1-4; D may be TRBD1 (6 bases). The V end was cut by 0 bases, the J end by 7 bases, with 18 bases between. Germline loops: CDR1 SEHNR, CDR2 FQNEAQ (reference sequence). This CDR3 region has 17 residues. This CDR3 is CASSLALGGAATEKLFF. The CDR3 nucleotides are TGTGCCAGCAGCTTAGCGCTTGGGGGGGCGGCAACTGAAAAACTGTTTTTT.

The CDR3 nucleotides are TGCGCCAGCAGTCCAGGGATTATTAGCAATCAGCCCCAGCATTTT. Protein: CASSPGIISNQPQHF. This chain joins TRBV5-1 and TRBJ1-5; D is possibly TRBD1 (5 bases). Germline V gene sequence: CDR1 SGHRS, CDR2 YFSETQ. The CDR3 contains 15 residues. V was clipped by 5 bases and J by 0 bases, with 12 bases between them.

The V call is TRBV13, the J call TRBJ1-3; D is ambiguous. This CDR3 is built from 16 residues. The germline V gene encodes CDR1 PRHDT and CDR2 FYEKMQ (reference sequence). V was pared by 2 bases and J by 2 bases, with 13 bases between. As DNA, the CDR3 is TGTGCCAGCAGCTTAATAGGAGTACGTCCTGGAAACACCATATATTTT. Translated, it gives CASSLIGVRPGNTIYF.

The chain employs TRBV23-1 and TRBJ1-5, with a possible D match to TRBD1 (6 bases). TRBV23-1 is an open reading frame whose function is uncertain. V lost 8 bases to trimming and J lost 6 bases, with 35 bases between them. CDR3 length: 20 residues. The DNA of the CDR3 is TGCGCCAGCCCCAGGGGAGAGAAGGGGCGTCCCTATGAGAGTCGTCAGCCCCAGCATTTT. It translates to CASPRGEKGRPYESRQPQHF.

The chain uses TRBV5-1 and TRBJ2-3; D not resolved. This CDR3 is 13 amino acids long. V lost 0 bases, J lost 4 bases, and 6 bases lay in between. CDR1 is SGHRS, CDR2 YFSETQ, per germline. CDR3 loop: CASSLDRADTQYF. The CDR3 nucleotides are TGCGCCAGCAGCTTGGATCGGGCAGATACGCAGTATTTT. The whole variable domain, filled in from reference TRBV5-1 and TRBJ2-3, reads KAGVTQTPRYLIKTRGQQVTLSCSPISGHRSVSWYQQTPGQGLQFLFEYFSETQRNKGNFPGRFSGRQFSNSRSEMNVSTLELGDSALYLCASSLDRADTQYFGPGTRLTVL.

The chain uses TRBV27 and TRBJ1-4, with TRBD1 identical over 10 bases. The J segment lost 6 bases and the V segment lost 3 bases, leaving 4 bases of the junction unmatched. The germline gives CDR1 MNHEY, CDR2 SMNVEV (reference sequence). This CDR3 contains 15 residues. CDR3 nucleotide sequence: TGTGCCAGCAGTTTGGGACAGGGGAGACATGAAAAACTGTTTTTT. Residues: CASSLGQGRHEKLFF. The full variable domain, its missing parts supplied by reference TRBV27 and TRBJ1-4, is EAQVTQNPRYLITVTGKKLTVTCSQNMNHEYMSWYRQDPGLGLRQIYYSMNVEVTDKGDVPEGYKVSRKEKRNFPLILESPSPNQTSLYFCASSLGQGRHEKLFFGSGTQLSVL.

The table lists this clone with a few counts. This chain links TRBV4-1 with TRBJ1-2; D not resolved. The CDR3 sequence is 14 residues long. The germline CDR1 and CDR2 sequences are MGHRA and YSYEKL. Trimming took off 6 bases at V and 3 bases at J, with 14 bases between the two ends. DNA of the CDR3: TGCGCCAGCAGTCTGACGACTGTTGACTATGGCTACACCTTC. Protein sequence: CASSLTTVDYGYTF.

The chain links TRBV7-3 to TRBJ1-1; no firm D call. CDR1 is SGHTA, CDR2 FQGTGA, per germline. The CDR3 covers 14 residues. With 5 bases removed from V and 5 bases from J, the gap between germline ends came to 15 bases. CDR3 protein: CASSLNGMGTEAFF. CDR3 nucleotides: TGTGCCAGCAGCCTAAACGGGATGGGGACTGAAGCTTTCTTT.

The chain has TRBV9 and TRBJ1-2, with 11 bases lining up with TRBD1. CDR3 length equals 15 residues. CDR1 is SGDLS and CDR2 is YYNGEE in the germline V gene. After removal of 2 bases from V and 3 bases from J, the junction contained 3 bases not matched to a gene. CDR3 region: CASSVGQGGHYGYTF. As DNA, the CDR3 is TGTGCCAGCAGCGTGGGACAGGGGGGTCACTATGGCTACACCTTC.

The V call is TRBV11-3, the J call TRBJ2-5; TRBD2 is a possible D gene (6 bases). Germline V lookup: CDR1 SGHNT, CDR2 YENEEA. This CDR3 has 14 residues. V was shortened by 1 base and J by 2 bases, with 8 bases between the two germline ends. The CDR3 region is CASSLGGVQETQYF. The CDR3 DNA follows: TGTGCCAGCAGCTTAGGGGGGGTTCAAGAGACCCAGTACTTC.

The chain links TRBV28 to TRBJ1-1; tentative D call: TRBD1 (6 bases). Trimming took off 6 bases at V and 4 bases at J, with 12 bases between the two ends. This CDR3 contains 13 residues. Per the germline V gene, CDR1 is MDHEN and CDR2 is SYDVKM. In DNA form, the CDR3 reads TGTGCCAGCAGCACAGGACAGTTCACTGAAGCTTTCTTT. The encoded protein is CASSTGQFTEAFF.

The rearrangement uses TRBV27 and TRBJ1-2; a possible D gene is TRBD1 (5 bases). CDR3 length equals 15 residues. With 1 base removed from V and 4 bases from J, the gap between germline ends came to 13 bases. Germline CDR1 MNHEY, CDR2 SMNVEV (reference sequence). CDR3 in amino acids: CASSLLGANSYGYTF. CDR3 in DNA: TGTGCCAGCAGTTTATTAGGGGCCAATTCCTATGGCTACACCTTC.

The chain carries TRBV7-8 and TRBJ2-1; perhaps TRBD2 as D (5 bases). The V end was cut by 5 bases, the J end by 10 bases, with 18 bases between. The V gene's germline CDR1 is SGHVS and CDR2 FQNEAQ. CDR3 length: 14 residues. For the CDR3, the DNA is TGTGCCAGCAGCCGACAAAGGGAGCGAGGGGAGCAGTTCTTC. It is translated as CASSRQRERGEQFF. Full variable domain (outside the CDR3, taken from reference TRBV7-8 and TRBJ2-1): GAGVSQSPRYKVAKRGQDVALRCDPISGHVSLFWYQQALGQGPEFLTYFQNEAQLDKSGLPSDRFFAERPEGSVSTLKIQRTQQEDSAVYLCASSRQRERGEQFFGPGTRLTVL.

The chain joins TRBV11-2 to TRBJ1-1; tentative D call: TRBD1 (6 bases). Trimming took off 6 bases at V and 1 base at J, with 15 bases between the two ends. CDR3 length equals 15 residues. Per the germline V gene, CDR1 is SGHAT and CDR2 is FQNNGV. The CDR3, as DNA: TGTGCCAGCAGGCTTGCAGGGGCAGGGAACACTGAAGCTTTCTTT. Translation: CASRLAGAGNTEAFF.

This rearrangement joins TRBV7-9 to TRBJ2-2; perhaps TRBD2 as D (6 bases). Trimming shortened V by 4 bases and J by 6 bases, and 6 bases separated the two germline ends. The germline CDR1 and CDR2 sequences are SEHNR and FQNEAQ (reference sequence). The CDR3 totals 12 residues. The CDR3 sequence: CASSWRAGELFF. Written as DNA, the CDR3 is TGTGCCAGCAGCTGGAGGGCCGGGGAGCTGTTTTTT. Together with reference TRBV7-9 and TRBJ2-2, the CDR3 gives the full variable domain: DTGVSQNPRHKITKRGQNVTFRCDPISEHNRLYWYRQTLGQGPEFLTYFQNEAQLEKSRLLSDRFSAERPKGSFSTLEIQRTEQGDSAMYLCASSWRAGELFFGEGSRLTVL.

The chain links TRBV5-4 to TRBJ1-2; weak D call: TRBD1 (6 bases). Germline V lookup: CDR1 SGHNT, CDR2 YYREEE (reference sequence). Trimming stripped 3 bases from V and 8 bases from J, with 17 bases between. The CDR3 is 14 residues long. The CDR3 protein is CASSSPGGGLGYTF. The CDR3 region has the DNA TGTGCCAGCAGCTCCCCCGGCGGGGGGCTCGGCTACACCTTC.

This rearrangement joins TRBV7-8 to TRBJ2-7; D unclear. The CDR3 totals 12 residues. Trimming stripped 5 bases from V and 1 base from J, with 6 bases between. The V gene's germline CDR1 is SGHVS and CDR2 FQNEAQ. Here the CDR3 reads CASSAGSYEQYF. In nucleotides, the CDR3 is TGTGCCAGCAGCGCAGGATCCTACGAGCAGTACTTC.

CDR3 protein: CASRMGQGLNEQYF. Written as DNA, the CDR3 is TGTGCCAGCAGGATGGGACAGGGGTTGAACGAGCAGTACTTC. The V gene is TRBV27, the J gene TRBJ2-7; 10 nucleotides align to TRBD1. V lost 6 bases, J lost 5 bases, and 7 bases stayed unmatched. Germline V gene lookup returns CDR1 MNHEY and CDR2 SMNVEV (reference sequence). CDR3 length equals 14 residues.

The chain links TRBV28 to TRBJ1-5; tentative D call: TRBD1 (5 bases). Germline CDR1 MDHEN, CDR2 SYDVKM. The CDR3 spans 15 residues. V was trimmed by 8 bases and J by 0 bases, leaving 14 bases between them. CDR3 in amino acids: CASWPRGLSNQPQHF. CDR3 nucleotide sequence: TGTGCCAGCTGGCCAAGGGGCCTTAGCAATCAGCCCCAGCATTTT.

The gene calls are TRBV30 and TRBJ2-1; 7 bases map to TRBD2. With V trimmed by 1 base and J by 7 bases, 10 bases remained unmatched. Germline V gives CDR1 GTSNPN, CDR2 SVGIG (reference sequence). The CDR3 contains 15 residues. CDR3 nucleotides: TGTGCCTGGAGTGGGGGGAGGGGACCGCAAAATGAGCAGTTCTTC. Its protein product is CAWSGGRGPQNEQFF.

The chain combines TRBV4-1 with TRBJ2-7, with D perhaps matching TRBD1 (6 bases). V lost 0 bases, J lost 3 bases, and 15 bases lay in between. Germline CDR1 MGHRA, CDR2 YSYEKL. This CDR3 is built from 16 residues. CDR3 DNA: TGCGCCAGCAGCCAAGATAGGGCAGGGGCATACTACGAGCAGTACTTC. It translates to CASSQDRAGAYYEQYF.

The genes are TRBV7-2 and TRBJ2-7; D is perhaps TRBD2 (7 bases). V lost 5 bases and J 0 bases, leaving 17 bases between the germline ends. Germline-derived CDR1 and CDR2 are SGHTA and FQGNSA. The CDR3 is 16 residues long. CDR3 bases: TGTGCCAGCAGCCTACAGGGACTACTGAGCTCCTACGAGCAGTACTTC. The encoded protein is CASSLQGLLSSYEQYF.

The V and J genes are TRBV7-9 and TRBJ1-6; 7 bases align to TRBD1. With 4 bases clipped from V and 6 bases from J, the junction kept 0 bases outside the gene matches. CDR3 size: 13 residues. In germline, CDR1 is SEHNR, CDR2 FQNEAQ (reference sequence). In nucleotides, the CDR3 is TGTGCCAGCAGCTGGGACAGTAATTCACCCCTCCACTTT. Translation: CASSWDSNSPLHF. Variable domain in full (rest from reference TRBV7-9 and TRBJ1-6): DTGVSQNPRHKITKRGQNVTFRCDPISEHNRLYWYRQTLGQGPEFLTYFQNEAQLEKSRLLSDRFSAERPKGSFSTLEIQRTEQGDSAMYLCASSWDSNSPLHFGNGTRLTVT.